The next 5 T cell receptor beta chains were all read from a single sample in a study of early stage breast cancer tumors. Assay: immunoSEQ multiplex PCR; the TCRdb copy retains only in-frame clones and omits some. The table includes about 51,000 clones, around 80% detected once. The sample consisted of blood. The receptors originated from a person aged 40-50 years with breast cancer.

J is TRBJ2-1 and V is TRBV9, with D possibly called TRBD1 or TRBD2 (5 bases each). Germline assignment: CDR1 SGDLS and CDR2 YYNGEE. V was clipped by 3 bases and J by 2 bases, with 12 bases between them. This CDR3 has 15 residues. CDR3 sequence reads: CASSAYQGAYNEQFF. CDR3 nucleotides: TGTGCCAGCAGCGCGTACCAGGGAGCCTACAATGAGCAGTTCTTC. Full variable domain (missing parts from reference TRBV9 and TRBJ2-1): DSGVTQTPKHLITATGQRVTLRCSPRSGDLSVYWYQQSLDQGLQFLIQYYNGEERAKGNILERFSAQQFPDLHSELNLSSLELGDSALYFCASSAYQGAYNEQFFGPGTRLTVL.

This chain connects TRBV4-1 to TRBJ2-7, with no clear D. Germline V gives CDR1 MGHRA, CDR2 YSYEKL. V lost 0 bases, J lost 6 bases, and 9 bases lay in between. This CDR3 is 13 amino acids long. The CDR3 here is CASSQDISPEQYF. DNA of the CDR3: TGCGCCAGCAGCCAAGATATTTCTCCCGAGCAGTACTTC.

This rearrangement joins TRBV5-6 to TRBJ1-1; D remains ambiguous. Germline CDR1 SGHDT, CDR2 YYEEEE. The CDR3 consists of 14 residues. V was cut by 4 bases and J by 0 bases, with 10 bases left in between. The CDR3 DNA is TGTGCCAGCAGCCACGGTTTCATGAACACTGAAGCTTTCTTT. Protein sequence: CASSHGFMNTEAFF.

J is TRBJ1-5 and V is TRBV6-1; the D gene is possibly TRBD1 (6 bases). The CDR3 loop spans 14 amino acids. Trimming took 8 bases from V and 2 from J, leaving 13 bases between them. Germline V CDR1 and CDR2: MNHNS, SASEGT. The CDR3 sequence: CASHQGSGNQPQHF. The CDR3 DNA reads as TGTGCCAGCCACCAGGGGTCGGGCAATCAGCCCCAGCATTTT.

The gene calls are TRBV30 and TRBJ2-7; D possibly matches TRBD1 or TRBD2 (6 bases each). The germline V and J ends were trimmed by 5 bases and 4 bases, with 15 bases remaining between them. The CDR3 covers 13 residues. CDR1 and CDR2 from the germline V gene are GTSNPN and SVGIG (reference sequence). The CDR3 region is CAWSRGLSYEQYF. The CDR3 nucleotides are TGTGCCTGGTCCAGGGGACTGAGTTACGAGCAGTACTTC.